In this sample, the clone carrying this T cell receptor beta chain turned up once. Its target is unknown. The donors, nominally healthy at sampling, likely had unrecorded immune exposures. Primers included in the PCR were 60 Vbeta and 13 Jbeta primers. Assay used: immunoSEQ multiplex PCR; TCRdb lists only in-frame clones, some missing. The sample carries some 140,000 clones, about 78% recorded once. The data stem from a study of cytomegalovirus exposure and HLA in healthy donors. Findings of the study overall: Analyzed later, most CMV-associated TCR beta chains appeared HLA-restricted. Rarity marked most TCR sequences, yet some public TCRs occurred in many donors. A later analysis revealed that TCR association rates differed between HLA loci, peaking at DRB1 and bottoming out at HLA-C.

This sequence was found in a man aged 50 to 59 in good health and CMV-seropositive. The sample comprised PBMCs.

The CDR3 DNA reads as TGCAGCGTTGCTGGCAGGGCCGACACTGAAGCTTTCTTT. Translating gives CSVAGRADTEAFF. The rearrangement links TRBV29-1 to TRBJ1-1; possible D gene TRBD1, 5 bases. The germline CDR1 and CDR2 sequences are SQVTM and ANQGSEA. The CDR3 loop spans 13 amino acids. The V end lost 4 bases, the J end lost 3 bases, and 12 bases lay between the germline ends.